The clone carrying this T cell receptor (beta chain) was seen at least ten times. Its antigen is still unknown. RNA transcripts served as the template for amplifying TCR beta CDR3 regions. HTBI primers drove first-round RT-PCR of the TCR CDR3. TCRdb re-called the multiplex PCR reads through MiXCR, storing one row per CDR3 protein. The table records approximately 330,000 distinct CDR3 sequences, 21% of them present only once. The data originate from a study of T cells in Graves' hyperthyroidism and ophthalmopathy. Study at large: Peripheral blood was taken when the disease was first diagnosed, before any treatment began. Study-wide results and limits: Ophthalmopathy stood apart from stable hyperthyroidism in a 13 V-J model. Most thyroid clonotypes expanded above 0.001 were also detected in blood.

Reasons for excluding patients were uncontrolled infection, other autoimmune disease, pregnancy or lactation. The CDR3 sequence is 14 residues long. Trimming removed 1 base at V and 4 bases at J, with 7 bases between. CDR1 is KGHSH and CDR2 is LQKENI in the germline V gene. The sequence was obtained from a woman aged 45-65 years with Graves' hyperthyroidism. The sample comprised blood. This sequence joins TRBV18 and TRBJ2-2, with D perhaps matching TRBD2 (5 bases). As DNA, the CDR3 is TGTGCCAGCTCACCACTAGCGCGCACCGGGGAGCTGTTTTTT. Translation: CASSPLARTGELFF.